The sample holds a few counts of the clone carrying this T cell receptor (beta chain). Its target is unknown. The data belong to a study of T cells in Graves' hyperthyroidism and ophthalmopathy. Study-wide results and caveats: Ophthalmopathy prediction by the model preceded onset by a median roughly 6 months.

The CDR3 regions of TCR beta were amplified from RNA transcripts. With the HTBI primer set, the TCR CDR3 went through a first round of RT-PCR. In TCRdb, the multiplex PCR reads were re-called with MiXCR into one record per CDR3 protein. The data show some 500,000 distinct CDR3 sequences, 15% to 20% seen once. Germline lookup yields CDR1 SGHRS and CDR2 YFSETQ. V was pared by 7 bases and J by 0 bases, with 2 bases between. The CDR3 contains 12 residues. Specimen: blood. The receptor was isolated from a woman in her twenties or thirties with Graves' ophthalmopathy. J is TRBJ2-6 and V is TRBV5-1; D not certain. The chain's CDR3 is CASGSGANVLTF. In DNA, the CDR3 is TGCGCCAGCGGCTCTGGGGCCAACGTCCTGACTTTC. The variable domain in full, completed from reference TRBV5-1 and TRBJ2-6, reads KAGVTQTPRYLIKTRGQQVTLSCSPISGHRSVSWYQQTPGQGLQFLFEYFSETQRNKGNFPGRFSGRQFSNSRSEMNVSTLELGDSALYLCASGSGANVLTFGAGSRLTVL.